This T cell receptor beta chain was found in a study of blood T cell repertoires in COVID-19. Turning to the study itself: Italy, Spain and the United States were the sources of the convalescent and acute COVID-19 samples. Nucleic acid was either cDNA or gDNA, and it came from T cells, B-cell-depleted T cells, or PBMCs.

The CDR3 contains 15 residues. Germline CDR1 reads SGDLS; CDR2 reads YYNGEE. The V gene lost 0 bases and the J gene lost 1 base, with 10 bases spanning the gap. Original analysis: Amplification with reference gene primers provided the estimates of nucleated cell counts. Sequenced by immunoSEQ multiplex PCR; TCRdb stores in-frame clones only, minus some. Clonal size and the V and J genes are those of that table, whereas D and trimming came from the DNA. This sample has 97,000 or so clones, with about 87% found just once. The receptor was derived from a man over 45 with active or convalescent COVID-19. Specimen: peripheral blood. The rearrangement joins TRBV9 to TRBJ1-1; D is undetermined. The CDR3 DNA sequence: TGTGCCAGCAGCGTAGAACCCACCGGGAACACTGAAGCTTTCTTT. Its translation: CASSVEPTGNTEAFF. The full variable domain, rest sourced from reference TRBV9 and TRBJ1-1, is DSGVTQTPKHLITATGQRVTLRCSPRSGDLSVYWYQQSLDQGLQFLIQYYNGEERAKGNILERFSAQQFPDLHSELNLSSLELGDSALYFCASSVEPTGNTEAFFGQGTRLTVV.